The 12 T cell receptor beta chains listed next were all sequenced from one sample in a study of blood T cell repertoires in COVID-19 (dated by TCRdb to between 2020 and 2021). Receptor libraries were prepared by the immunoSEQ multiplex PCR assay. The immuneACCESS repertoire file appears here via TCRdb, limited to in-frame rearrangements. These files lack a portion of the clones; in checked studies, under half of the deficit traces to unresolved V genes, and the cause of the others is not known. The sample table lists some 180,000 clones, about four fifths of them with a count of one. Over 2% of the sample is taken by the ten largest. Sequencing was carried out using peripheral blood. Receptors originate from an elderly woman with acute or convalescent COVID-19.

A remark on this clone: Other DNA sequences of this sample code for an identical CDR3. The V gene is TRBV12-3 or TRBV12-4, the J gene TRBJ2-7; 7 bases fit TRBD2. V trimming: 4 bases; J trimming: 0 bases; junction bases outside the gene matches: 0. The CDR3 is made up of 13 amino acids. In DNA, the CDR3 is TGTGCCAGCAGTTGGGGGGGCTCCTACGAGCAGTACTTC. Translating it yields CASSWGGSYEQYF.

CDR3 residues: CASSPGLAGYEQYF. CDR3 DNA sequence: TGTGCCAGCAGCCCGGGACTAGCGGGCTACGAGCAGTACTTC. The chain is built from TRBV5-6 and TRBJ2-7; TRBD2 aligns across 12 bases. With V trimmed by 4 bases and J by 3 bases, 2 bases remained unmatched. Per germline, CDR1 SGHDT and CDR2 YYEEEE. CDR3 length equals 14 residues.

The gene calls are TRBV25-1 and TRBJ2-1, with D perhaps matching TRBD1 (6 bases). The CDR3 runs to 15 residues. Per the germline V gene, CDR1 is MGHDK and CDR2 is SYGVNS. The ends were cut back, 3 bases at V and 1 base at J, with 10 bases in the middle. CDR3 nucleotides: TGTGCCAGCAGTGAGCTTAGGGGGTCCTACAATGAGCAGTTCTTC. Its protein product is CASSELRGSYNEQFF.

CDR3 sequence (DNA): TGTGCCAGCAGCCGAGGACAGGGGGCCTGGTATTTT. It translates to CASSRGQGAWYF. J is TRBJ2-3 and V is TRBV6-6; TRBD1 matches 11 bases. The V and J ends lost 6 bases and 14 bases, in that order; junction bases with no gene match: 7. From germline, CDR1 is MNHNY and CDR2 SVGAGI (reference sequence). This CDR3 has 12 residues.

This chain uses TRBV30 with TRBJ1-5; 9 nucleotides agree with TRBD1. The CDR3 runs 15 residues. Trimming cost V 0 bases and J 7 bases; bases outside gene matches: 7. Germline values: CDR1 GTSNPN, CDR2 SVGIG (reference sequence). CDR3 DNA: TGTGCCTGGAGTGTAGGGACAGGGCACCGACAGCCCCAGCATTTT. Translated: CAWSVGTGHRQPQHF.

The chain is built from TRBV28 and TRBJ2-2, with D possibly TRBD2 on 5 matching bases. The CDR3 is 12 residues long. V dropped 8 bases and J dropped 7 bases, with 11 bases sitting between them. Germline V lookup: CDR1 MDHEN, CDR2 SYDVKM. The DNA for the CDR3 is TGTGCCAGCCTTAAAGGGAGCGGGGAGCTGTTTTTT. The encoded protein is CASLKGSGELFF. Together with reference TRBV28 and TRBJ2-2, the CDR3 gives the full variable domain: DVKVTQSSRYLVKRTGEKVFLECVQDMDHENMFWYRQDPGLGLRLIYFSYDVKMKEKGDIPEGYSVSREKKERFSLILESASTNQTSMYLCASLKGSGELFFGEGSRLTVL.

This chain joins TRBV19 and TRBJ1-5; D call uncertain. CDR3 length: 15 residues. Germline CDR1 LNHDA, CDR2 SQIVND (reference sequence). V gave up 6 bases and J gave up 2 bases, with 14 bases separating them. The CDR3 is CASRAGGQGNQPQHF. The DNA of the CDR3 is TGTGCCAGTAGGGCGGGCGGCCAGGGCAATCAGCCCCAGCATTTT.

This clone was counted once. V is TRBV5-4 and J is TRBJ1-2; the D gene is possibly TRBD1 (5 bases). V lost 2 bases, J lost 7 bases, and 18 bases lay in between. This CDR3 contains 15 residues. CDR1 and CDR2 (germline): SGHNT, YYREEE (reference sequence). The CDR3 sequence: CASSFSGGRGGGYTF. DNA of the CDR3: TGTGCCAGCAGCTTTTCGGGGGGTAGGGGAGGTGGCTACACCTTC.

The J gene is TRBJ1-4, the V gene TRBV25-1; TRBD1 matches 9 bases. With V trimmed by 2 bases and J by 5 bases, 12 bases remained unmatched. The CDR3 sequence is 18 residues long. Germline CDR1 and CDR2: MGHDK and SYGVNS. Here the CDR3 reads CASSEPPRGTGQNEKLFF. The CDR3 DNA reads as TGTGCCAGCAGTGAACCACCACGGGGGACAGGGCAAAATGAAAAACTGTTTTTT.

This clone was detected a few times. The chain carries TRBV5-1 and TRBJ1-2; D might be TRBD1 (6 bases). The germline gives CDR1 SGHRS, CDR2 YFSETQ. This CDR3 spans 15 amino acids. Trimming shortened V by 0 bases and J by 4 bases, and 13 bases separated the two germline ends. In nucleotides, the CDR3 is TGCGCCAGCAGCTTGGAAGTTACCAGGGGCTATGGCTACACCTTC. Encoded protein: CASSLEVTRGYGYTF.

The chain uses TRBV6-6 and TRBJ2-3; D gene uncertain. V lost 6 bases to trimming and J lost 4 bases, with 14 bases between them. Germline CDR1 and CDR2: MNHNY and SVGAGI (reference sequence). CDR3 size: 14 residues. In nucleotides, the CDR3 is TGTGCCAGCAGGGTATTGGCCTCAGCAGATACGCAGTATTTT. As protein: CASRVLASADTQYF.

This clone occurred a few times. This chain joins TRBV15 and TRBJ1-1; D may be TRBD1 (5 bases). CDR3 length equals 14 residues. The ends were cut back, 0 bases at V and 4 bases at J, with 9 bases in the middle. Germline values: CDR1 LNHNV, CDR2 YYDKDF (reference sequence). Here the CDR3 DNA reads TGTGCCACCAGCAGAGATACAGGTCTCACTGAAGCTTTCTTT. Encoded protein: CATSRDTGLTEAFF.